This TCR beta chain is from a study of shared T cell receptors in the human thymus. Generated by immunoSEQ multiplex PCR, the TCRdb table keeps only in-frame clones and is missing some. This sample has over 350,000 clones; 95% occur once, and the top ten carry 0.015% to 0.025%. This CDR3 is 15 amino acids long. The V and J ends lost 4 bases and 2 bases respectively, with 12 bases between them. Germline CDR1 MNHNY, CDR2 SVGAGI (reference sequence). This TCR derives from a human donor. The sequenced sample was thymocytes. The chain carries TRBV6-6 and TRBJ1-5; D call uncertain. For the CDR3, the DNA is TGTGCCAGCAGTTCCTGTCAAGGAGGCAATCAGCCCCAGCATTTT. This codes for CASSSCQGGNQPQHF.